One and the same sample provided the 21 T cell receptor beta chains below, sequenced in a study of cytomegalovirus exposure and HLA in healthy donors. PCR primers comprised 60 Vbeta and 13 Jbeta primers. TCRdb's table, derived via immunoSEQ multiplex PCR, lists solely in-frame clones and lacks some. The sample has about 150,000 clones, roughly 79% seen once. Sequences were obtained from PBMCs. Receptor source: a man between 40 and 49 years old in good health and CMV-seronegative.

The count of this clone is one. One end of the junction is discordant with germline, which a read error may explain. The chain carries TRBV7-9 and TRBJ2-2, with 7 nucleotides matching TRBD1. The CDR3 is 15 amino acids. Germline loops: CDR1 SEHNR, CDR2 FQNEAQ (reference sequence). The CDR3 nucleotides are TGTTCCAGCAGCTTAGCCGGGACAGACACCGGGGAGCTGTTTTTT. This encodes CSSSLAGTDTGELFF.

The chain recombines TRBV5-1 with TRBJ1-6; 9 positions agree with TRBD1. The trim removed 3 bases at V and 7 bases at J, leaving 8 bases unmatched. The length of the CDR3 is 16 residues. Germline V lookup: CDR1 SGHRS, CDR2 YFSETQ. CDR3 protein: CASSSAPQGANSPLHF. As DNA, the CDR3 is TGCGCCAGCAGCTCAGCCCCACAGGGGGCAAATTCACCCCTCCACTTT.

This chain joins TRBV18 and TRBJ1-1; D perhaps matches TRBD1 (6 bases). Trimming cost V 8 bases and J 2 bases, with 18 bases left between them. The germline gives CDR1 KGHSH, CDR2 LQKENI. This CDR3 spans 15 amino acids. In nucleotides, the CDR3 is TGTGCCAGCCACCTGGGAGGGGGGGGAAACACTGAAGCTTTCTTT. Its protein is CASHLGGGGNTEAFF.

Only a few counts were recorded for this clone. The genes are TRBV29-1 and TRBJ1-6; 7 bases are shared with TRBD1. Germline CDR1 reads SQVTM; CDR2 reads ANQGSEA. The CDR3 totals 21 residues. With 7 bases clipped from V and 0 bases from J, the junction kept 24 bases outside the gene matches. The CDR3 DNA follows: TGCAGCGGTCAAAGGCTGACAGGGACCGACATCTGGAGCTCCTATAATTCACCCCTCCACTTT. The encoded protein is CSGQRLTGTDIWSSYNSPLHF.

The rearrangement joins TRBV7-6 to TRBJ1-4; D remains ambiguous. V shed 1 base and J shed 5 bases, with 14 bases lying between them. The CDR3 is 16 residues long. The germline V gene encodes CDR1 SGHVS and CDR2 FNYEAQ. The CDR3: CASSLDRKRGNEKLFF. CDR3 nucleotides: TGTGCCAGCAGCTTAGATCGGAAGCGGGGAAATGAAAAACTGTTTTTT. Full variable domain (missing parts from reference TRBV7-6 and TRBJ1-4): GAGVSQSPRYKVTKRGQDVALRCDPISGHVSLYWYRQALGQGPEFLTYFNYEAQQDKSGLPNDRFSAERPEGSISTLTIQRTEQRDSAMYRCASSLDRKRGNEKLFFGSGTQLSVL.

This chain links TRBV7-2 with TRBJ1-3, with D tentatively TRBD1 (5 bases). The CDR3 sequence is 15 residues long. The germline V gene encodes CDR1 SGHTA and CDR2 FQGNSA. Between the trimmed V and J ends, which lost 5 bases and 4 bases, there was a span of 15 bases. In nucleotides, the CDR3 is TGTGCCAGCAGCCCAGGAGGCGGGGGGGGAAACACCATATATTTT. It translates to CASSPGGGGGNTIYF.

The chain joins TRBV5-6 to TRBJ1-3; D is undetermined. CDR1 and CDR2 from the germline V gene are SGHDT and YYEEEE. Trimming removed 0 bases at V and 0 bases at J, with 10 bases between. This CDR3 comprises 16 residues. The CDR3 DNA reads TGTGCCAGCAGCTTGGCCCCGGCTAGCTCTGGAAACACCATATATTTT. It codes for CASSLAPASSGNTIYF.

This clone was counted a single time. This chain connects TRBV19 to TRBJ1-4; TRBD1 is a possible D gene (5 bases). There are 13 residues in the CDR3. Trimming cost V 6 bases and J 3 bases, with 8 bases left between them. Germline assignment: CDR1 LNHDA and CDR2 SQIVND (reference sequence). CDR3 region: CASREGPNEKLFF. CDR3 nucleotide sequence: TGTGCCAGTAGGGAGGGGCCTAATGAAAAACTGTTTTTT.

The chain employs TRBV5-1 and TRBJ2-6, with 11 bases aligning to TRBD2. Germline CDR1 and CDR2: SGHRS and YFSETQ. V lost 3 bases, J lost 2 bases, and 7 bases stayed unmatched. This CDR3 has 18 residues. DNA of the CDR3: TGCGCCAGCAGCTGGGGGCCTAGCGGGAGGACTGGGGCCAACGTCCTGACTTTC. This codes for CASSWGPSGRTGANVLTF.

The rearrangement joins TRBV2 to TRBJ2-1; 12 bases align to TRBD2. CDR3 size: 14 residues. The ends lost 10 bases at V and 7 bases at J; junction bases unmatched: 8. The germline V gene has CDR1 SNHLY and CDR2 FYNNEI. The CDR3 DNA reads TGTGCCACATCTTGGACTAGCGGGGAAAATGAGCAGTTCTTC. It yields the protein CATSWTSGENEQFF.

This clone has a handful of counts. This chain connects TRBV7-9 to TRBJ1-5; D gene uncertain. In germline, CDR1 is SEHNR, CDR2 FQNEAQ (reference sequence). The CDR3 has 13 amino acids. Trimming removed 3 bases from V and 7 bases from J, with 10 bases in between. The CDR3 DNA reads as TGTGCCAGCAGCTTTCTGGGTAGCCAGCCCCAGCATTTT. Residues: CASSFLGSQPQHF.

This clone was observed a single time. The chain has TRBV27 and TRBJ1-6; D is possibly TRBD1 (6 bases). From germline, CDR1 is MNHEY and CDR2 SMNVEV (reference sequence). Trimming took 6 bases from V and 5 from J, leaving 14 bases between them. This CDR3 has 15 amino acids. The CDR3 nucleotides read TGTGCCAGCAGCACTCGAAGACAGGATAATTCACCCCTCCACTTT. Protein product: CASSTRRQDNSPLHF.

This chain uses TRBV6-6 with TRBJ2-7, with 7 bases fitting TRBD2. Trimming at V came to 2 bases and at J to 4 bases, leaving 8 bases not matched to a gene. The CDR3 length is 15 residues. Germline CDR1 is MNHNY and CDR2 is SVGAGI (reference sequence). CDR3 nucleotide sequence: TGTGCCAGCAGTTACGGAACGTCAGCGGGGTACGAGCAGTACTTC. Protein: CASSYGTSAGYEQYF.

The DNA for the CDR3 is TGTGCAAGTCGCTTAGCGGCCTCCCGAGGGAACACTGAAGCTTTCTTT. Translated: CASRLAASRGNTEAFF. The chain recombines TRBV12-2 with TRBJ1-1. TRBV12-2 is shown as a pseudogene. CDR3 length equals 16 residues.

This clone has just a few counts. The rearrangement links TRBV10-3 to TRBJ2-1, with unresolved D. This CDR3 has 13 amino acids. Germline V gene data show CDR1 as ENHRY and CDR2 as SYGVKD. The germline V and J ends were trimmed by 3 bases and 7 bases, with 10 bases remaining between them. In DNA form, the CDR3 reads TGTGCCATCAGTGAAGTCTCGCGGAATGAGCAGTTCTTC. Translated: CAISEVSRNEQFF.

This chain uses TRBV7-8 with TRBJ2-3; TRBD2 matches at 14 bases. The germline V gene encodes CDR1 SGHVS and CDR2 FQNEAQ. V shed 6 bases and J 4 bases; nucleotides not matched to a gene: 6. There are 16 residues in the CDR3. The CDR3, as DNA: TGTGCCAGCAGATACGGACTAGCGGGAGGTCCAGATACGCAGTATTTT. Encoded protein: CASRYGLAGGPDTQYF.

This clone was found a few times. V usage is TRBV7-9 and J usage is TRBJ1-1; TRBD1 matches 10 bases. Trimming at V came to 5 bases and at J to 4 bases, leaving 7 bases not matched to a gene. In germline, CDR1 is SEHNR, CDR2 FQNEAQ (reference sequence). This CDR3 contains 15 residues. The CDR3 region is CASSTGQGTGTEAFF. DNA of the CDR3: TGTGCCAGCAGCACGGGACAGGGGACGGGCACTGAAGCTTTCTTT.

This clone was picked up a small number of times. This rearrangement joins TRBV27 to TRBJ2-2, with D possibly TRBD2 on 5 matching bases. Germline-derived CDR1 and CDR2 are MNHEY and SMNVEV (reference sequence). This CDR3 contains 12 residues. The V end lost 7 bases, the J end lost 7 bases, and 10 bases lay between the germline ends. CDR3: CASNGLYGELFF. The CDR3 DNA reads as TGTGCCAGCAACGGACTCTACGGGGAGCTGTTTTTT.

This clone was observed a few times. This sequence joins TRBV18 and TRBJ2-2, with 11 bases that match TRBD2. Losses at the gene ends were 3 bases for V and 5 bases for J; bases not matched to a gene: 5. The germline CDR1 and CDR2 sequences are KGHSH and LQKENI. The CDR3 is 16 amino acids. The CDR3 bases are TGTGCCAGCTCACCGGGACTAGCGGACAATACCGGGGAGCTGTTTTTT. It translates to CASSPGLADNTGELFF.

In its sample, this clone was seen a few times. The rearrangement links TRBV19 to TRBJ2-7; 11 positions match TRBD2. The CDR3 has 14 residues. V shed 4 bases, J shed 4 bases, and the junction held 3 bases outside the gene matches. In germline, CDR1 is LNHDA, CDR2 SQIVND (reference sequence). The CDR3 loop reads CASSTGLAGYEQYF. CDR3 coding DNA: TGTGCCAGTAGTACCGGACTAGCGGGTTACGAGCAGTACTTC. The complete variable domain, with remaining parts taken from reference TRBV19 and TRBJ2-7, reads DGGITQSPKYLFRKEGQNVTLSCEQNLNHDAMYWYRQDPGQGLRLIYYSQIVNDFQKGDIAEGYSVSREKKESFPLTVTSAQKNPTAFYLCASSTGLAGYEQYFGPGTRLTVT.

This sequence joins TRBV25-1 and TRBJ2-3, with 13 nucleotides matching TRBD2. The CDR3 is made up of 17 amino acids. J was trimmed by 3 bases and V by 1 base; bases with no gene match: 4. Germline V gene data show CDR1 as MGHDK and CDR2 as SYGVNS. This chain's CDR3 is CASSESGLAGNTDTQYF. The DNA of the CDR3 is TGTGCCAGCAGTGAATCGGGACTAGCGGGAAATACAGATACGCAGTATTTT.